The following is a TCR beta chain sequence with its context. Germline V CDR1 and CDR2: SGHNT, YENEEA. Deletions cut 5 bases from V and 3 bases from J, with 18 bases between. The CDR3 has 16 residues. While infection was still active, Seattle patients were enrolled and then followed longitudinally. This sample stems from a study of blood T cell repertoires in COVID-19. Study as a whole: Samples of COVID-19 (acute and convalescent) were obtained from the United States, Italy and Spain. Sample material is recorded as cDNA or gDNA derived from T cells, B-cell-depleted T cells, or PBMCs.

How the authors handled the data: Amplification of reference gene primers provided the estimated nucleated cell counts. The table came from immunoSEQ multiplex PCR; TCRdb's copy has only in-frame clones and leaves some out. The V and J calls and clone size were taken over from that table, and D and trimming were inferred from the DNA. The sample carries roughly 100,000 clones, roughly 80% recorded once. The chain combines TRBV11-3 with TRBJ2-3; weak D call: TRBD2 (5 bases). The receptor was derived from an elderly man with COVID-19, enrolled during active disease. Sequencing was done on a sample of peripheral blood. The CDR3 sequence: CASSPSGGSGTDTQYF. In DNA form, the CDR3 reads TGTGCCAGCAGCCCGAGCGGTGGGAGTGGAACAGATACGCAGTATTTT.